A single sample is the source of the 5 T cell receptor beta chains below, sequenced in a study of blood T cell repertoires in COVID-19. Assay: immunoSEQ multiplex PCR; the TCRdb copy retains only in-frame clones and omits some. The profile shows fewer than 250,000 clones, about nine tenths of them singletons. Sequencing was performed on peripheral blood. These TCRs come from a man aged 25 to 40 with COVID-19, enrolled during active disease.

The rearrangement links TRBV5-5 to TRBJ2-7, with 7 nucleotides matching TRBD1. With V trimmed by 2 bases and J by 2 bases, 7 bases remained unmatched. The CDR3 runs to 15 residues. Per the germline V gene, CDR1 is SGHKS and CDR2 is YYEKEE (reference sequence). CDR3 in amino acids: CASSFDGQATYEQYF. In DNA, the CDR3 is TGTGCCAGCAGCTTCGACGGACAGGCTACCTACGAGCAGTACTTC.

In this sample, this clone turned up a few times. This chain connects TRBV10-3 to TRBJ1-2, with 9 bases identical to TRBD1. The V gene's germline CDR1 is ENHRY and CDR2 SYGVKD. The CDR3 totals 16 residues. After removal of 6 bases from V and 7 bases from J, the junction contained 15 bases not matched to a gene. The CDR3 DNA sequence: TGTGCCATCAGCCCAAATACAGGGGGCGCGGAATCTGGCTACACCTTC. Encoded protein: CAISPNTGGAESGYTF.

This clone was found a few times. The chain uses TRBV19 and TRBJ1-5; D may be TRBD1 (5 bases). V was clipped by 3 bases and J by 5 bases, with 8 bases between them. Germline assignment: CDR1 LNHDA and CDR2 SQIVND (reference sequence). The CDR3 runs 13 residues. CDR3 region: CASSIQGYQPQHF. The CDR3 coding sequence is TGTGCCAGTAGTATTCAGGGCTATCAGCCCCAGCATTTT.

This clone was detected once. This chain links TRBV30 with TRBJ1-6; D ambiguous. Trimming shortened V by 0 bases and J by 10 bases, and 7 bases separated the two germline ends. CDR1 and CDR2 from the germline V gene are GTSNPN and SVGIG (reference sequence). This CDR3 contains 12 residues. The DNA for the CDR3 is TGTGCCTGGAGTGTAAATAGCTCACCCCTCCACTTT. As protein: CAWSVNSSPLHF.

V and J are TRBV7-6 and TRBJ1-1, with D maybe TRBD1 (6 bases). The CDR3 has 16 amino acids. Trimming pared 3 bases from V and 1 base from J, leaving 15 bases between. Germline values: CDR1 SGHVS, CDR2 FNYEAQ. The CDR3 DNA sequence: TGTGCCAGCAGCTTGGGGGGGGACAAGGCGAACACTGAAGCTTTCTTT. Translation: CASSLGGDKANTEAFF. The complete variable domain, with remaining parts taken from reference TRBV7-6 and TRBJ1-1, reads GAGVSQSPRYKVTKRGQDVALRCDPISGHVSLYWYRQALGQGPEFLTYFNYEAQQDKSGLPNDRFSAERPEGSISTLTIQRTEQRDSAMYRCASSLGGDKANTEAFFGQGTRLTVV.